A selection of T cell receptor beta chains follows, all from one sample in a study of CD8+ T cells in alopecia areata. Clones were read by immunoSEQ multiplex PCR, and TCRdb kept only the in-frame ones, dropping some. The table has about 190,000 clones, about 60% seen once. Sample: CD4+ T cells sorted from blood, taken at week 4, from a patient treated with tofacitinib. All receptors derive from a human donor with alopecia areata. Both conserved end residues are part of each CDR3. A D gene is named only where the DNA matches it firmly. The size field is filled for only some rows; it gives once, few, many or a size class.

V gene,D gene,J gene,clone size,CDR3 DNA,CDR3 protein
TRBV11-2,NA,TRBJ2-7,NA,TGTGCCAGCAGCTTCCAGGCGGTCGGCTACGAGCAGTACTTC,CASSFQAVGYEQYF
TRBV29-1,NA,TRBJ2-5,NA,TGCAGCGTTGATCAGGGAGCCGGGGAGACCCAGTACTTC,CSVDQGAGETQYF
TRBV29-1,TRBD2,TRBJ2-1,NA,TGCAGCGTTGTGCCGGGAGGGAGCTCCTACAATGAGCAGTTCTTC,CSVVPGGSSYNEQFF
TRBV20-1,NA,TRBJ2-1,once,TGCAGTGCTACTTCCGGGGAGCAGCAGTTCTTC,CSATSGEQQFF
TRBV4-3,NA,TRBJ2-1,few,TGCGCCAGCAGCCAAGATCGGCGCAGCAATGAGCAGTTCTTC,CASSQDRRSNEQFF
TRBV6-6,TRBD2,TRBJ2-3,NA,TGTGCCAGCACTGCGGTGGCGGGAGGGCGGACAGATACGCAGTATTTT,CASTAVAGGRTDTQYF
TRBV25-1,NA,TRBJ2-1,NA,TGTGCCAGCAGTGGCGGGACGCCTCAATACAATGAGCAGTTCTTC,CASSGGTPQYNEQFF
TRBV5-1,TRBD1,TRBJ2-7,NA,TGCGCCAGCAGCTCCGGGACAGGGTTCTACGAGCAGTACTTC,CASSSGTGFYEQYF
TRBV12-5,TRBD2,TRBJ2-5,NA,TGTGCTAGTGCGCCCGCGGCGGGAGGTCCCGAGACCCAGTACTTC,CASAPAAGGPETQYF
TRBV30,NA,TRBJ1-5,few,TGTGCCTGGAGTGAGTCATTGGGTCAGCCCCAGCATTTT,CAWSESLGQPQHF
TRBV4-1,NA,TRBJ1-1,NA,TGCGCCAGCAGCCAAACCCTGGACCTCGGGGGCACTGAAGCTTTCTTT,CASSQTLDLGGTEAFF
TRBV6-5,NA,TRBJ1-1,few,TGTGCCAGCAGCCTACACAACACTGAAGCTTTCTTT,CASSLHNTEAFF
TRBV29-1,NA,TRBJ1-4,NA,TGCAGCGTCGTCGGGGGACGAGAAGAAAAACTGTTTTTT,CSVVGGREEKLFF
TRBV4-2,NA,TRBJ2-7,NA,TGTGCCAGCAGCCAAGATCCGGTTAGCTCCTACGAGCAGTACTTC,CASSQDPVSSYEQYF
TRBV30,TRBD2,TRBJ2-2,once,TGTGCCTTCTCCTTAGCGGGCCTGACCGGGGAGCTGTTTTTT,CAFSLAGLTGELFF
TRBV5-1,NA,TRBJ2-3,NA,TGCGCCAGCAGCACCTCCGGCCCAGATACGCAGTATTTT,CASSTSGPDTQYF
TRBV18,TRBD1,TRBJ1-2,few,TGTGCCAGCTCACCTTTTATGGGACAGGGGTCTGATGGCTACACCTTC,CASSPFMGQGSDGYTF
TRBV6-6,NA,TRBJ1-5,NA,TGTGCCAGCAGCGCAACAGGGAGCAATCAGCCCCAGCATTTT,CASSATGSNQPQHF
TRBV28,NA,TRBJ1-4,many,TGTGCCAGCAGTTTACGTGAAAAACTGTTTTTT,CASSLREKLFF
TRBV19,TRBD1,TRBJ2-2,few,TGTGCCAGTAGGCCGACAGGGAAAACCGGGGAGCTGTTTTTT,CASRPTGKTGELFF
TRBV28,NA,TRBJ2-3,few,TGTGCCAGCAGTTTTGGAGGGCTGTCAGATACGCAGTATTTT,CASSFGGLSDTQYF
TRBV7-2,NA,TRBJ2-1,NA,TGTGCCAGCAGCTCCCATGGGGCGGGTACAACCTACAATGAGCAGTTCTTC,CASSSHGAGTTYNEQFF
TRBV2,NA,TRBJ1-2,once,TGTGCCAGCACTACACTGGTCGACTATGGCTACACCTTC,CASTTLVDYGYTF
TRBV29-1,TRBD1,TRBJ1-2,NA,TGCAGCGTGGAGGGGGCTGACTATGGCTACACCTTC,CSVEGADYGYTF
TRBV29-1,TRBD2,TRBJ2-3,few,TGCAGCGCCGAGAGGCGGGAGGGCCCAGATACGCAGTATTTT,CSAERREGPDTQYF
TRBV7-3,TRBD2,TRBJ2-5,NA,TGTGCCAGCAGCCAAGGTAGCGGGAGGGGTCAAGAGACCCAGTACTTC,CASSQGSGRGQETQYF
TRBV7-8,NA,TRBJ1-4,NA,TGTGCCAGCAGCTCCGGACGGGGGCAGGAGGAAAAACTGTTTTTT,CASSSGRGQEEKLFF
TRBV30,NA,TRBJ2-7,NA,TGTGCCCTAAAGAGCTCCTACGAGCAGTACTTC,CALKSSYEQYF
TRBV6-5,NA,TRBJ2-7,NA,TGTGCCAGCAGTTCGGTCGGACGTGCGGGGGAGCAGTACTTC,CASSSVGRAGEQYF
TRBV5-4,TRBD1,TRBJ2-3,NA,TGTGCCAGCTTTTCAGCGACAGGGTCCGATACGCAGTATTTT,CASFSATGSDTQYF
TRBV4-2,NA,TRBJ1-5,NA,TGTGCCAGCAGCCCCGGGGACACGGGCTCGAATCAGCCCCAGCATTTT,CASSPGDTGSNQPQHF
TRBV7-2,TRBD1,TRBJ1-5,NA,TGTGCCAGCAGCCCGGGACAGGGCCTCCATCAGCCCCAGCATTTT,CASSPGQGLHQPQHF
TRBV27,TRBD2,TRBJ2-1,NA,TGTGCCAGCGCTCGAGCGGGAGGAGCCTACAATGAGCAGTTCTTC,CASARAGGAYNEQFF
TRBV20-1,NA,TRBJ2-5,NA,TGCAGTGCTAGGGACCGGGAGACCCAGTACTTC,CSARDRETQYF
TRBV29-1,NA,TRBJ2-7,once,TGCAGCGTTGAAAGGGGAGGAGGCGAGCAGTACTTC,CSVERGGGEQYF